These T cell receptor beta chains were read from a single sample in a study of blood T cell repertoires in COVID-19. The table came from immunoSEQ multiplex PCR; TCRdb's copy has only in-frame clones and leaves some out. There are around 130,000 clones in the sample; around 84% occur only once, and roughly 4% lies in the top ten. Material for sequencing was PBMCs or T cells enriched from blood (not recorded which). These receptors all come from a woman in her 30s who had recovered from COVID-19. Each CDR3 is given with its conserved first and last residue. Each record gives: CDR3 length, D gene, V gene, J gene, clone size, CDR3 protein, CDR3 DNA. A D gene is named only where the DNA matches it firmly. Size is omitted from some rows. Given values are once, few, many or a class for expanded clones.

length: 14
D: TRBD1
V: TRBV5-1
J: TRBJ1-1
size: .
CDR3: CASSLLRGTAEAFF
DNA: TGCGCCAGCAGCTTGCTGAGGGGGACAGCTGAAGCTTTCTTT

length: 14
D: .
V: TRBV7-3
J: TRBJ2-3
size: .
CDR3: CASSHRRGVDTQYF
DNA: TGTGCCAGCAGTCATAGGCGCGGGGTAGATACGCAGTATTTT

length: 16
D: .
V: TRBV29-1
J: TRBJ2-3
size: once
CDR3: CSVELAGTYSTDTQYF
DNA: TGCAGCGTTGAATTGGCGGGGACTTATAGCACAGATACGCAGTATTTT

length: 13
D: .
V: TRBV7-9
J: TRBJ2-3
size: few
CDR3: CASRRGFTDTQYF
DNA: TGTGCCAGCCGTAGGGGATTCACAGATACGCAGTATTTT

length: 16
D: .
V: TRBV18
J: TRBJ1-5
size: .
CDR3: CASSPRGPYSNQPQHF
DNA: TGTGCCAGCTCACCAAGGGGCCCTTATAGCAATCAGCCCCAGCATTTT

length: 15
D: .
V: TRBV19
J: TRBJ1-5
size: .
CDR3: CASSGQGSGSQPQHF
DNA: TGTGCCAGTAGTGGGCAGGGCTCCGGGAGTCAGCCCCAGCATTTT

length: 15
D: .
V: TRBV28
J: TRBJ1-3
size: .
CDR3: CASSFAGTSGNTIYF
DNA: TGTGCCAGCAGTTTCGCAGGTACCTCTGGAAACACCATATATTTT

length: 16
D: TRBD2
V: TRBV6-2/TRBV6-3
J: TRBJ2-7
size: .
CDR3: CASSYTAGVSYHEQYF
DNA: TGTGCCAGCAGTTACACGGCGGGAGTCTCCTACCACGAGCAGTACTTC

length: 14
D: TRBD1
V: TRBV6-5
J: TRBJ2-7
size: .
CDR3: CASSRGPFSYEQYF
DNA: TGTGCCAGCTCCAGGGGGCCTTTCTCCTACGAGCAGTACTTC

length: 19
D: TRBD2
V: TRBV7-2
J: TRBJ2-6
size: .
CDR3: CASSLGTSGRIAGANVLTF
DNA: TGTGCCAGCAGCCTCGGGACTAGCGGGAGAATCGCTGGGGCCAACGTCCTGACTTTC

length: 14
D: TRBD1
V: TRBV27
J: TRBJ2-1
size: .
CDR3: CASSLLQGAYEEFF
DNA: TGTGCCAGCAGTTTACTACAGGGGGCCTACGAAGAGTTCTTC

length: 16
D: TRBD2
V: TRBV28
J: TRBJ2-7
size: few
CDR3: CASSLWTSGRRGEQYF
DNA: TGTGCCAGCAGTTTGTGGACTAGCGGGAGACGCGGGGAGCAGTACTTC

length: 14
D: .
V: TRBV28
J: TRBJ2-1
size: .
CDR3: CASSPERQVREQFF
DNA: TGTGCCAGCAGTCCTGAACGACAGGTTAGGGAGCAGTTCTTC

length: 13
D: .
V: TRBV30
J: TRBJ2-7
size: .
CDR3: CAWSVGGAYEQYF
DNA: TGTGCCTGGAGTGTAGGGGGGGCCTACGAGCAGTACTTC

length: 16
D: .
V: TRBV20-1
J: TRBJ2-6
size: .
CDR3: CSASPDSRAGANVLTF
DNA: TGCAGTGCTAGTCCGGACTCGAGGGCTGGGGCCAACGTCCTGACTTTC

length: 15
D: .
V: TRBV28
J: TRBJ1-3
size: few
CDR3: CASTPHGYSGNTIYF
DNA: TGTGCCAGCACCCCGCACGGTTACTCTGGAAACACCATATATTTT

length: 15
D: .
V: TRBV30
J: TRBJ1-5
size: .
CDR3: CAWSLGQISNQPQHF
DNA: TGTGCCTGGAGTCTAGGACAGATTAGCAATCAGCCCCAGCATTTT

length: 14
D: TRBD1
V: TRBV7-2
J: TRBJ1-4
size: .
CDR3: CASSARGRNEKLFF
DNA: TGTGCCAGCAGCGCCAGGGGGAGGAATGAAAAACTGTTTTTT

length: 17
D: .
V: TRBV3-1/TRBV3-2
J: TRBJ2-1
size: .
CDR3: CASSQDASRRGGNEQFF
DNA: TGTGCCAGCAGCCAAGATGCGTCGCGAAGAGGTGGTAATGAGCAGTTCTTC

length: 21
D: TRBD2
V: TRBV28
J: TRBJ2-1
size: .
CDR3: CASSTPGRGLAGARYYNEQFF
DNA: TGTGCCAGCAGTACACCCGGGCGGGGACTAGCGGGAGCCAGATACTACAATGAGCAGTTCTTC

length: 16
D: TRBD1
V: TRBV7-3
J: TRBJ2-6
size: .
CDR3: CASSSTGGSGANVLTF
DNA: TGTGCCAGCAGCTCCACAGGGGGCTCTGGGGCCAACGTCCTGACTTTC

length: 13
D: TRBD1
V: TRBV5-1
J: TRBJ1-2
size: .
CDR3: CASSRDSEGGYTF
DNA: TGCGCCAGCAGCCGGGACAGCGAAGGTGGCTACACCTTC

length: 12
D: .
V: TRBV30
J: TRBJ1-5
size: .
CDR3: CAWNRNNQPQHF
DNA: TGTGCCTGGAACAGGAACAATCAGCCCCAGCATTTT

length: 16
D: TRBD2
V: TRBV7-2
J: TRBJ2-1
size: .
CDR3: CASSLPGSGQNNEQFF
DNA: TGTGCCAGCAGCCTCCCGGGTAGCGGGCAAAACAATGAGCAGTTCTTC

length: 13
D: TRBD2
V: TRBV7-6
J: TRBJ2-1
size: .
CDR3: CASSLQPGGEQFF
DNA: TGTGCCAGCAGCCTCCAGCCGGGGGGGGAGCAGTTCTTC

length: 15
D: TRBD1
V: TRBV5-1
J: TRBJ1-1
size: .
CDR3: CASSQTAGTEPEAFF
DNA: TGCGCCAGCAGCCAGACCGCCGGGACAGAGCCTGAAGCTTTCTTT

length: 15
D: .
V: TRBV19
J: TRBJ1-2
size: once
CDR3: CASSIPRGSNYGYTF
DNA: TGTGCCAGTAGTATCCCCAGGGGATCCAACTATGGCTACACCTTC